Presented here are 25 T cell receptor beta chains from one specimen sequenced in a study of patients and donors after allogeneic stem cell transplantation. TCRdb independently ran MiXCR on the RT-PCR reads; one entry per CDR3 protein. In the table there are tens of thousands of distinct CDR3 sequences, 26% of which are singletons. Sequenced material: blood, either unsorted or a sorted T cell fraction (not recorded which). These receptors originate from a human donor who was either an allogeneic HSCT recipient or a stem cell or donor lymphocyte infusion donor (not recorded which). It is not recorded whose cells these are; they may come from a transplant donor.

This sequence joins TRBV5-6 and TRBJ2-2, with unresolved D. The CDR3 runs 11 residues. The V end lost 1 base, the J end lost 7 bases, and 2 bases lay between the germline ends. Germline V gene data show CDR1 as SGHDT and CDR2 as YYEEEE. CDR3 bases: TGTGCCAGCAGCTTGATCGGGGAGCTGTTTTTT. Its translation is CASSLIGELFF.

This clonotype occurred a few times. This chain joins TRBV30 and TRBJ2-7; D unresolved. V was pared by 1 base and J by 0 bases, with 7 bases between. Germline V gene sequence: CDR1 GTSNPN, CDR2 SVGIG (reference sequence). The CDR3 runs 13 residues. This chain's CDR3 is CAWSGGLSYEQYF. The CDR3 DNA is TGTGCCTGGAGTGGAGGCCTCTCCTACGAGCAGTACTTC.

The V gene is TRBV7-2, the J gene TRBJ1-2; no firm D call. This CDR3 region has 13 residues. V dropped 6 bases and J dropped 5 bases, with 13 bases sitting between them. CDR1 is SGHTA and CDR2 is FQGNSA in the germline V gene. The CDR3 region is CASSLPKTYGYTF. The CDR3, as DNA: TGTGCCAGCAGTCTCCCGAAAACATATGGCTACACCTTC.

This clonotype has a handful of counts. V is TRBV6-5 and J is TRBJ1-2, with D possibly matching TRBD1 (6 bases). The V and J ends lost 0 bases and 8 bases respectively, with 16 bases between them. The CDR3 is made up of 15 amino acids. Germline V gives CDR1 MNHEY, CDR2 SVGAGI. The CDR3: CASSYSMWQGYGYTF. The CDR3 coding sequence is TGTGCCAGCAGTTACTCGATGTGGCAGGGGTACGGCTACACCTTC.

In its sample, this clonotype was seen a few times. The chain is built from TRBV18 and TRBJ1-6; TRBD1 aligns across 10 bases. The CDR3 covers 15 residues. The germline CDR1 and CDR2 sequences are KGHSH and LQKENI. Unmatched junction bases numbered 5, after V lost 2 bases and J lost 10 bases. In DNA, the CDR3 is TGTGCCAGCTCACCAGCGACAGGGGGCCTGTCACCCCTCCACTTT. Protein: CASSPATGGLSPLHF.

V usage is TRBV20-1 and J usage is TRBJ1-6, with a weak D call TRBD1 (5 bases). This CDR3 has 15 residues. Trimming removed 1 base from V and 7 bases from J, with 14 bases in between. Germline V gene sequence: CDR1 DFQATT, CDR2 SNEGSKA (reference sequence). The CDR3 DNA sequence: TGCAGTGCTAGAGTTGATGGGCAGGGAAATTCACCCCTCCACTTT. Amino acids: CSARVDGQGNSPLHF.

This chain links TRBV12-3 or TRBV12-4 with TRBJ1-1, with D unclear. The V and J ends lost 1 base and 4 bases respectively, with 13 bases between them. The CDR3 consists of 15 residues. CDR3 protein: CASSLGTTEGTEAFF. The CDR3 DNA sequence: TGTGCCAGCAGTTTAGGAACAACAGAGGGCACTGAAGCTTTCTTT.

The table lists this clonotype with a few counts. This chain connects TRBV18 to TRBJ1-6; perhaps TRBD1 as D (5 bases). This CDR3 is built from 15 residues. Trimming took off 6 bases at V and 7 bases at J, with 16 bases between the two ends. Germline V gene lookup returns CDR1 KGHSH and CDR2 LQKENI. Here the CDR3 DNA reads TGTGCCAGCTCCCCAGGGACTTCAGGGAATTCACCCCTCCACTTT. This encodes CASSPGTSGNSPLHF.

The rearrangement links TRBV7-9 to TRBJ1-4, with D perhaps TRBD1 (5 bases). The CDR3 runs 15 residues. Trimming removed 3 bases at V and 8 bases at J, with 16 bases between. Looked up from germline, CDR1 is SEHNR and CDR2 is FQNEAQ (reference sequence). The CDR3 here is CASSFGTPRREKLFF. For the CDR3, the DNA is TGTGCCAGCAGCTTTGGGACCCCCCGGCGGGAAAAACTGTTTTTT.

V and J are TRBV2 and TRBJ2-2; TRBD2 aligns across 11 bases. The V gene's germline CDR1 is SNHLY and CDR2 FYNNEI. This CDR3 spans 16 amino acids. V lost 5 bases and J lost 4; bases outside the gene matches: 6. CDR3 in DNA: TGTGCCAGCAGTTCCGCTAGCGGGAGGTTCACCGGGGAGCTGTTTTTT. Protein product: CASSSASGRFTGELFF.

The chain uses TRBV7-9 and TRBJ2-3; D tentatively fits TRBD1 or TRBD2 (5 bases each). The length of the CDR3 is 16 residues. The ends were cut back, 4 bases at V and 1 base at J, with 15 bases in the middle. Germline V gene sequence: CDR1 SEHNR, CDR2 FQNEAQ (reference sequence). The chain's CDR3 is CASSSSGTRGTDTQYF. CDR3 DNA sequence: TGTGCCAGCAGCTCCTCAGGGACGCGGGGCACAGATACGCAGTATTTT.

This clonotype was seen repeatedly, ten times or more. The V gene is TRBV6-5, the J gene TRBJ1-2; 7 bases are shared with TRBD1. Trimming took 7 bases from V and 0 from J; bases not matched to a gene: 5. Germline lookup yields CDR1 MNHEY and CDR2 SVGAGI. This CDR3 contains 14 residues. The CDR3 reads CASTKGATNYGYTF. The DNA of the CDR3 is TGTGCCAGCACCAAGGGGGCGACTAACTATGGCTACACCTTC.

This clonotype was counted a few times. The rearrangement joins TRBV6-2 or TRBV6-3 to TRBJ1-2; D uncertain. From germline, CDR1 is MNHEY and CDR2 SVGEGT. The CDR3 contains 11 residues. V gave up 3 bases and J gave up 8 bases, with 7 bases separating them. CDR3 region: CASSYPRGYTF. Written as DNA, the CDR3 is TGTGCCAGCAGTTATCCCAGAGGCTACACCTTC.

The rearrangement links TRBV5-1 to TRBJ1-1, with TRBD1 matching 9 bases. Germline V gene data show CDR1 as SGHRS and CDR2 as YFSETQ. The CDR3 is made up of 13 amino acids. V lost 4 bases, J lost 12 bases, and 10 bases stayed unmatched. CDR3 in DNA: TGCGCCAGCAGCACGGGACAGGGTGGCAGAACTTTCTTT. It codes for CASSTGQGGRTFF. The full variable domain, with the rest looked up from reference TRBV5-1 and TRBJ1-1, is KAGVTQTPRYLIKTRGQQVTLSCSPISGHRSVSWYQQTPGQGLQFLFEYFSETQRNKGNFPGRFSGRQFSNSRSEMNVSTLELGDSALYLCASSTGQGGRTFFGQGTRLTVV.

For the CDR3, the DNA is TGTGCCAGCCGCGAGCAGGGGAACACCGGGGAGCTGTTTTTT. Protein: CASREQGNTGELFF. This chain joins TRBV12-3 or TRBV12-4 and TRBJ2-2; TRBD1 might be the D (5 bases). V was trimmed by 8 bases and J by 1 base, leaving 11 bases between them. This CDR3 has 14 residues.

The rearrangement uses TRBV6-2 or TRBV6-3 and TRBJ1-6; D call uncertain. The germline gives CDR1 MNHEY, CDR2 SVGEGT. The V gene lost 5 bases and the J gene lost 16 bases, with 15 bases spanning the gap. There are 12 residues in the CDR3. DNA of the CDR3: TGTGCCAGCAGTCAAATGGGAGAGTCGCTCCACTTT. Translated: CASSQMGESLHF.

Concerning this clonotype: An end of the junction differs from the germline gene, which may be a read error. This CDR3 is CASSLAVRTQLF. The CDR3 nucleotides read TGTGCCAGCAGTTTAGCGGTCAGGACCCAGCTGTTC. J is TRBJ2-7 and V is TRBV12-3 or TRBV12-4; no clear D gene. This CDR3 is 12 amino acids long.

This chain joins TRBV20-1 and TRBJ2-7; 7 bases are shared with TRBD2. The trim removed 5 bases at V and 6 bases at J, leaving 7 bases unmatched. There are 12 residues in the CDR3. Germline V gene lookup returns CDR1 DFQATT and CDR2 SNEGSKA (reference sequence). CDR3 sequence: CSARAGVGEQYF. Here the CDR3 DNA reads TGCAGTGCTCGTGCGGGGGTTGGCGAGCAGTACTTC.

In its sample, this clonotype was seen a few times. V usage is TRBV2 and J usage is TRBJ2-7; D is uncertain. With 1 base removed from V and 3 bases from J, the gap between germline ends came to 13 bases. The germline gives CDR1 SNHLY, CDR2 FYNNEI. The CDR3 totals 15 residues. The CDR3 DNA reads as TGTGCCAGCAGTGAAGTCGGGTCCTCACACTACGAGCAGTACTTC. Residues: CASSEVGSSHYEQYF.

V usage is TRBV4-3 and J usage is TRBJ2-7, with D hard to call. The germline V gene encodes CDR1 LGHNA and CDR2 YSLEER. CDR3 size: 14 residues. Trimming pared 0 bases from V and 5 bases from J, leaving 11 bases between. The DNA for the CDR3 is TGCGCCAGCAGCCAAGAAAGGAGATATGACGAGCAGTACTTC. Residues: CASSQERRYDEQYF.

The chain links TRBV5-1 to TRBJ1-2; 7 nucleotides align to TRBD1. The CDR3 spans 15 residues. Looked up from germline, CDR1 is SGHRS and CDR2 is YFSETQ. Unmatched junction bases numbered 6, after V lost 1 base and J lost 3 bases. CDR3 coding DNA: TGCGCCAGCAGCTTGTACGGGACAGTCGACTATGGCTACACCTTC. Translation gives CASSLYGTVDYGYTF.

CDR3: CASSSIDTGRTEAFF. DNA of the CDR3: TGCGCCAGCAGCTCAATCGACACGGGGCGGACTGAAGCTTTCTTT. V and J are TRBV5-1 and TRBJ1-1, with D possibly TRBD1 on 5 matching bases. Germline V lookup: CDR1 SGHRS, CDR2 YFSETQ. CDR3 length equals 15 residues. Trimming took off 3 bases at V and 5 bases at J, with 17 bases between the two ends.

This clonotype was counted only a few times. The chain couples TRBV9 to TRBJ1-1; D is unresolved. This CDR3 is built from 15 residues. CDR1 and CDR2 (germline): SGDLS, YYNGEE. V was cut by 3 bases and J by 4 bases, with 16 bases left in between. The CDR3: CASSAEAGFVTEAFF. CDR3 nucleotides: TGTGCCAGCAGCGCCGAGGCTGGGTTCGTCACTGAAGCTTTCTTT.

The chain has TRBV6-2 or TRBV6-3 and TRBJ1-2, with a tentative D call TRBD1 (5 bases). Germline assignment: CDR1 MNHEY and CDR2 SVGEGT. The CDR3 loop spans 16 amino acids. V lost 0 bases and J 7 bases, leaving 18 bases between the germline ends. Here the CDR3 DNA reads TGTGCCAGCAGTTACTCCCCGGTGGGGCCTTCCCCTGGCTACACCTTC. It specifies CASSYSPVGPSPGYTF.

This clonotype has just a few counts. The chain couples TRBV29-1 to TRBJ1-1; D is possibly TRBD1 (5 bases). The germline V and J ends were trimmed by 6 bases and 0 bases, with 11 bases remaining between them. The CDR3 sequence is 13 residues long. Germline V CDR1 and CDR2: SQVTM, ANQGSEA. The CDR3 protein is CSVMTVLNTEAFF. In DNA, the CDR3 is TGCAGCGTGATGACAGTCCTGAACACTGAAGCTTTCTTT.